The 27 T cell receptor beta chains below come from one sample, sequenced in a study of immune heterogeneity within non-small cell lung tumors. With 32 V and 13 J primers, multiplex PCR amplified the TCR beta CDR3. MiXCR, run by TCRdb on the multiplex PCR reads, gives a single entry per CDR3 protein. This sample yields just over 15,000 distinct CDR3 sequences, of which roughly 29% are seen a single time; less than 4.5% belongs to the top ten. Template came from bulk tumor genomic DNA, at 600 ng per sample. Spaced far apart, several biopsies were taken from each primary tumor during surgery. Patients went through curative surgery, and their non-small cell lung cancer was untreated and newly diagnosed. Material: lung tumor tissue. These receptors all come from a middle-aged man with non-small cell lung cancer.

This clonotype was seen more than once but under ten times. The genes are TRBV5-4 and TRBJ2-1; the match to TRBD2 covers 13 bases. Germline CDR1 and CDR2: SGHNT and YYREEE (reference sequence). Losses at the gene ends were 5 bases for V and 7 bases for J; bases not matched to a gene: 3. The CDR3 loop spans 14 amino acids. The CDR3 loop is CASSTSGRVNEQFF. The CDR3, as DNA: TGTGCCAGCAGTACTAGCGGGAGGGTTAATGAGCAGTTCTTC.

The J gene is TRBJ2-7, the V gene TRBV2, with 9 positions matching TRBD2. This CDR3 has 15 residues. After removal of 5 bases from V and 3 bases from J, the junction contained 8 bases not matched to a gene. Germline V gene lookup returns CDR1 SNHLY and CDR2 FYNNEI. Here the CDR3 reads CASSPGLAWGYEQYF. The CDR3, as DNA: TGTGCCAGCAGTCCCGGACTAGCGTGGGGCTACGAGCAGTACTTC.

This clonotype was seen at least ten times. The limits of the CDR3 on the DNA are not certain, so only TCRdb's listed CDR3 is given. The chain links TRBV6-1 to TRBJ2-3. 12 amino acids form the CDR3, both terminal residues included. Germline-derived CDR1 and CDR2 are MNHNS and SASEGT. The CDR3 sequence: CASSSSADTQYF.

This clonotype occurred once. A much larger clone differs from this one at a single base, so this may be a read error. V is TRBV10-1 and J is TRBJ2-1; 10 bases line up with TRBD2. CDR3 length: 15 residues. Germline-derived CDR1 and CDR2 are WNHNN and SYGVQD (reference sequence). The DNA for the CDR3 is TGCGCCAGAAGTGCTAGCGGGAGATCGTACAATGAGCAGTTCTTC. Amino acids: CARSASGRSYNEQFF.

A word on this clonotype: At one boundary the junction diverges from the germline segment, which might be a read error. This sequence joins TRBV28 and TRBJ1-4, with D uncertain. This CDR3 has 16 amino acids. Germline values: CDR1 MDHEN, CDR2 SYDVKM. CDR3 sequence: CASSLGYKSANEKLFF. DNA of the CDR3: TGTGCCAGCAGTTTAGGTTACAAGTCAGCTAACGAAAAACTGTTTTTT.

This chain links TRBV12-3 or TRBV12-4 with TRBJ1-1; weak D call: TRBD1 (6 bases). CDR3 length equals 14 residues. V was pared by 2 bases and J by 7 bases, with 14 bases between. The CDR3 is CASSLLSGVSEAFF. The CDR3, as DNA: TGTGCCAGCAGTTTATTATCAGGGGTAAGTGAAGCTTTCTTT.

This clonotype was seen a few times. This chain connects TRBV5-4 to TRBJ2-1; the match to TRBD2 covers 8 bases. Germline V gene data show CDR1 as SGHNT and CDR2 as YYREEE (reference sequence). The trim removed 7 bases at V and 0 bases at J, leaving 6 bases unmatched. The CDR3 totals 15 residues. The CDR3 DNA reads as TGTGCCAGCTCACGCGGGGGGTTCTCCTACAATGAGCAGTTCTTC. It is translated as CASSRGGFSYNEQFF.

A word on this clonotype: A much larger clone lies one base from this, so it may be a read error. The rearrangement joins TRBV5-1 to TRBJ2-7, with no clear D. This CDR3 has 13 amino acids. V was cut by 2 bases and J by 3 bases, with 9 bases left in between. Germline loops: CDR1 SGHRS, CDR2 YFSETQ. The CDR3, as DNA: TGCGCCAGCAGCTTCGCGTCGGGCTACGAGCAGTACTTC. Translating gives CASSFASGYEQYF.

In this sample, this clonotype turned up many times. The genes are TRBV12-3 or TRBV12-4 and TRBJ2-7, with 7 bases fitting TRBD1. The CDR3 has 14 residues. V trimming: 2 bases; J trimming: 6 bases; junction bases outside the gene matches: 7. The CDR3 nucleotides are TGTGCCAGCAGTTTAAAAGAGGGGGCATCCGAGCAGTACTTC. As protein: CASSLKEGASEQYF.

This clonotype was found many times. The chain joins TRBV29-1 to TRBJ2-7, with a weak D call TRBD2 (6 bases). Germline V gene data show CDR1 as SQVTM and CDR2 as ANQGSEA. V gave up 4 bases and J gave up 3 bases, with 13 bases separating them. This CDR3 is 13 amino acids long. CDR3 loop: CSVGPPEGYEQYF. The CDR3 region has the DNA TGCAGCGTTGGTCCCCCGGAGGGCTACGAGCAGTACTTC.

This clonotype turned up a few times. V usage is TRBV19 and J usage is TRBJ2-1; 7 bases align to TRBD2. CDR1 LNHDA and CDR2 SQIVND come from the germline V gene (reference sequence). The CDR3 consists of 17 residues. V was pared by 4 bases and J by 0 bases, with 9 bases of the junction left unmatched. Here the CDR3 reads CASSKIDGGGSYNEQFF. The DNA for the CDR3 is TGTGCCAGTAGTAAAATAGATGGGGGGGGCTCCTACAATGAGCAGTTCTTC.

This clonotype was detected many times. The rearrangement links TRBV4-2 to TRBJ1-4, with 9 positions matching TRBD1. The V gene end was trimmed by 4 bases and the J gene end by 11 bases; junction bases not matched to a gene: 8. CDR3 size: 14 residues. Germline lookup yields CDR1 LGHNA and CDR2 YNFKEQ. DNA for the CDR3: TGTGCCAGCAGCCCCCGGGACAGGGAGGGGAAACTGTTTTTT. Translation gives CASSPRDREGKLFF.

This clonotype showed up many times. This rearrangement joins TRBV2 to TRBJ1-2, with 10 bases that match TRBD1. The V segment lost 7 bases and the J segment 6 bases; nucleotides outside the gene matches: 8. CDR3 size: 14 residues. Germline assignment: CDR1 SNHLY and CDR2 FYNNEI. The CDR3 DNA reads TGTGCCAGCACCAAAGACAGGGGGCAGGATGGCTACACCTTC. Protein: CASTKDRGQDGYTF.

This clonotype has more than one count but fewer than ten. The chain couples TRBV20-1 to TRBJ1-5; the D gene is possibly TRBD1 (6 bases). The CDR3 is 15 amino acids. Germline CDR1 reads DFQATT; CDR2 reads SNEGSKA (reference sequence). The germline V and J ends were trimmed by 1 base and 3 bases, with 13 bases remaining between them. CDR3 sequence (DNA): TGCAGTGCTAGAGTATCCGGACAGACCAATCAGCCCCAGCATTTT. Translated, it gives CSARVSGQTNQPQHF.

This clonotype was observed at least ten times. The CDR3 coding sequence is TGTGCCATCGGACGCCAGGGGGCAGGCACTGAAGCTTTCTTT. Translation: CAIGRQGAGTEAFF. The rearrangement joins TRBV10-3 to TRBJ1-1; 8 nucleotides align to TRBD1. The CDR3 is made up of 14 amino acids. V lost 8 bases to trimming and J lost 4 bases; unmatched junction nucleotides: 9. In germline, CDR1 is ENHRY, CDR2 SYGVKD.

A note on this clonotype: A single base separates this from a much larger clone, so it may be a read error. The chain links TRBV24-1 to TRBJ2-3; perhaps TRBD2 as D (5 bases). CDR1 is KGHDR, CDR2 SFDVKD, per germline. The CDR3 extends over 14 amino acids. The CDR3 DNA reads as TGTTCCACCAGTGGAAGGACGGGATTAGATACGCAGTATTTT. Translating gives CSTSGRTGLDTQYF.

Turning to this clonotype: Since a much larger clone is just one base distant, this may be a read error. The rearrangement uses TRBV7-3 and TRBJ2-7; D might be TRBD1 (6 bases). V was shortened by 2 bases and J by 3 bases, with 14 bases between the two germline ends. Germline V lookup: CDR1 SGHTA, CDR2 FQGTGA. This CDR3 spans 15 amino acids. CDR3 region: CASSLGAGANYEQYF. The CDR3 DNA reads TGTGCCAGCAGCTTAGGGGCAGGGGCCAACTACGAGCAGTACTTC.

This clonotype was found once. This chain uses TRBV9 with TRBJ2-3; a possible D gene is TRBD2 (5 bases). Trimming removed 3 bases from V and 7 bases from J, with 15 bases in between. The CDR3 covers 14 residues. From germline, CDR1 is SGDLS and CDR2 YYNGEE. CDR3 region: CASSATKNGNTQYF. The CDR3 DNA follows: TGTGCCAGCAGCGCGACTAAGAACGGGAATACGCAGTATTTT.

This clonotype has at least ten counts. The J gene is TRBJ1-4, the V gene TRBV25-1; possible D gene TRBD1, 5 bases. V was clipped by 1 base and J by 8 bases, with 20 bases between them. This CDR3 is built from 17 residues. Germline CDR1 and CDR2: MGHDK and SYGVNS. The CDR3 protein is CASSESVPGGKREKLFF. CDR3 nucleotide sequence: TGTGCCAGCAGTGAATCAGTCCCGGGGGGGAAGAGGGAAAAACTGTTTTTT.

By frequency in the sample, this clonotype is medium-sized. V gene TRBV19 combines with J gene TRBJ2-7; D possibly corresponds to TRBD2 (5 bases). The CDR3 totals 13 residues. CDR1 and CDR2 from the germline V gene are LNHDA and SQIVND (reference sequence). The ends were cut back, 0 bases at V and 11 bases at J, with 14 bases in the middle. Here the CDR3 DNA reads TGTGCCAGTAGTATAGACCTTACTAGACCGAAGTACTTC. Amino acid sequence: CASSIDLTRPKYF. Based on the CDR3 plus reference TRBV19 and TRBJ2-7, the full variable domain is DGGITQSPKYLFRKEGQNVTLSCEQNLNHDAMYWYRQDPGQGLRLIYYSQIVNDFQKGDIAEGYSVSREKKESFPLTVTSAQKNPTAFYLCASSIDLTRPKYFGPGTRLTVT.

CDR3 DNA sequence: TGTGCCACCAGCTTCGGAAAGGACAAGGGTGCCGGGGAGCTGTTTTTT. Its translation is CATSFGKDKGAGELFF. The genes are TRBV15 and TRBJ2-2; D is perhaps TRBD1 (5 bases). Germline CDR1 LNHNV, CDR2 YYDKDF (reference sequence). The CDR3 sequence is 16 residues long. V lost 5 bases, J lost 6 bases, and 19 bases lay in between.

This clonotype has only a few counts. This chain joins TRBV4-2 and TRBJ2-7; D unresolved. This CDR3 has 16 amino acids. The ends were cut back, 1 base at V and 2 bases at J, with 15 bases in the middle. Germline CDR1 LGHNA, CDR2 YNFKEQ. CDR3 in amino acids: CASSQALGPETYEQYF. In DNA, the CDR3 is TGTGCCAGCAGCCAAGCCCTAGGTCCGGAGACCTACGAGCAGTACTTC.

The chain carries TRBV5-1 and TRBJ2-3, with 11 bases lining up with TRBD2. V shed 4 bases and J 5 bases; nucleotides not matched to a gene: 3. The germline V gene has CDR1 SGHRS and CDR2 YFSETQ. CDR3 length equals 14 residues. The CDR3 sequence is CASSTSGGGDTQYF. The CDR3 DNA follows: TGCGCCAGCAGCACTAGCGGGGGCGGAGATACGCAGTATTTT.

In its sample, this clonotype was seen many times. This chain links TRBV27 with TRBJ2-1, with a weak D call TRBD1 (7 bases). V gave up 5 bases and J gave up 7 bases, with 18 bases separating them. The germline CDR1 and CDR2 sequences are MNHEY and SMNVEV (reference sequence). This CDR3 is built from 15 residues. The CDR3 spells CASSTPLTGRNEQFF. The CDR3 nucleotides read TGTGCCAGCAGTACACCCCTGACAGGGAGGAATGAGCAGTTCTTC.

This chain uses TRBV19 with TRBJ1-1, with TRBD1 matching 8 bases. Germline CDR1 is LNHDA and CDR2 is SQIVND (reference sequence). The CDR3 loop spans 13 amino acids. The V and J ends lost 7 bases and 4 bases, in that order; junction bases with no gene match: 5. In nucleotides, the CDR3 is TGTGCCAGTAATGTTACAGGGGGCACTGAAGCTTTCTTT. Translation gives CASNVTGGTEAFF.

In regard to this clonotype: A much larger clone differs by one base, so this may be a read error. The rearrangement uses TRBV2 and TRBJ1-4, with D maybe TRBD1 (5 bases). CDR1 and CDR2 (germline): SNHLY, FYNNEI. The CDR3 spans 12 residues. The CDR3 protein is CASRGAGVKLFF. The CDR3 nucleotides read TGTGCATCCCGCGGGGCGGGTGTAAAACTGTTTTTT.

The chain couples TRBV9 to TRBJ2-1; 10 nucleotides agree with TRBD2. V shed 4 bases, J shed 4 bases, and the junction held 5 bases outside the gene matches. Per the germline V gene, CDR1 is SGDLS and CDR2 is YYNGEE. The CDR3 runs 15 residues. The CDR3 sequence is CASSIKREGYNEQFF. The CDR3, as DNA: TGTGCCAGCAGCATCAAGCGGGAGGGTTACAATGAGCAGTTCTTC.